The T cell receptor beta chain described here comes from a study of T cells in Graves' hyperthyroidism and ophthalmopathy. About the study: Peripheral blood was collected at initial diagnosis, before any treatment. General study findings and limits: Ophthalmopathy could be told apart from stable hyperthyroidism with a 13 V-J model.

Diagnoses used clinical symptoms, serum thyroxine and TRAb, thyroid ultrasound and orbital computed tomography. V gave up 5 bases and J gave up 6 bases, with 11 bases separating them. In germline, CDR1 is SNHLY, CDR2 FYNNEI. This CDR3 region has 12 residues. This clonotype was observed at least ten times. Its target is not known. Regions amplified from RNA transcripts were the TCR beta CDR3 regions. TCR CDR3 underwent first-round RT-PCR with the HTBI primer set. Using its own MiXCR run on the multiplex PCR reads, TCRdb lists one record per CDR3 protein. Of approximately 610,000 distinct CDR3 sequences detected, over 12% appear once; the ten largest clones hold approximately 4.2%.

The chain combines TRBV2 with TRBJ2-7; no reliable D call. Sequences were obtained from blood. This TCR was sampled from a woman aged 40 to 55 with Graves' ophthalmopathy. The CDR3 DNA sequence: TGTGCCAGCAGTCCCACCCGAGGCGAGCAGTACTTC. Protein: CASSPTRGEQYF. Variable domain in full (rest from reference TRBV2 and TRBJ2-7): EPEVTQTPSHQVTQMGQEVILRCVPISNHLYFYWYRQILGQKVEFLVSFYNNEISEKSEIFDDQFSVERPDGSNFTLKIRSTKLEDSAMYFCASSPTRGEQYFGPGTRLTVT.